Below are 10 T cell receptor beta chains sequenced from a single sample in a study of cytomegalovirus exposure and HLA in healthy donors. Amplification used 60 Vbeta primers and 13 Jbeta primers. The table came from immunoSEQ multiplex PCR; TCRdb's copy has only in-frame clones and leaves some out. The repertoire holds roughly 160,000 clones, roughly 80% seen once, with 7% in the top ten. The sample comprised PBMCs. The receptors derive from a woman under 40 in good health and CMV-seropositive.

This chain connects TRBV9 to TRBJ1-6; TRBD1 might be the D (5 bases). CDR1 SGDLS and CDR2 YYNGEE come from the germline V gene. The CDR3 sequence is 14 residues long. Trimming took 0 bases from V and 8 from J, leaving 9 bases between them. The CDR3 DNA is TGTGCCAGCAGCGTAGGCAGGGTGGATTCACCCCTCCACTTT. Amino acid sequence: CASSVGRVDSPLHF.

The V and J genes are TRBV5-1 and TRBJ2-7, with 8 bases fitting TRBD1. The V gene end was trimmed by 4 bases and the J gene end by 5 bases; junction bases not matched to a gene: 8. This CDR3 comprises 14 residues. Germline V gives CDR1 SGHRS, CDR2 YFSETQ. This CDR3 is CASSPMDREDEQYF. CDR3 in DNA: TGCGCCAGCAGCCCTATGGACAGGGAGGACGAGCAGTACTTC.

This clone was counted only a few times. This chain joins TRBV11-2 and TRBJ1-5, with no clear D. V shed 1 base and J shed 5 bases, with 6 bases lying between them. The CDR3 length is 13 residues. Germline V gene lookup returns CDR1 SGHAT and CDR2 FQNNGV. The CDR3 spells CASSLVEYQPQHF. The CDR3 DNA reads TGTGCCAGCAGCTTAGTGGAGTATCAGCCCCAGCATTTT.

V is TRBV11-3 and J is TRBJ2-1, with 7 bases lining up with TRBD2. The V gene's germline CDR1 is SGHNT and CDR2 YENEEA. CDR3 length: 15 amino acids. The V and J ends lost 5 bases and 5 bases, in that order; junction bases with no gene match: 9. CDR3 nucleotide sequence: TGTGCCAGCAGCGCGCCTGGACTAGGGGACAATGAGCAGTTCTTC. This gives the protein CASSAPGLGDNEQFF.

The chain couples TRBV5-8 to TRBJ2-7, with TRBD2 matching over 11 bases. The CDR3 consists of 15 residues. With V trimmed by 2 bases and J by 6 bases, 7 bases remained unmatched. Per germline, CDR1 SGHTS and CDR2 YDEGEE. The CDR3, as DNA: TGTGCCAGCAGCTTAAGGATAGCGGGGGGGCGCGAGCAGTACTTC. It specifies CASSLRIAGGREQYF.

The chain is built from TRBV18 and TRBJ2-2; D unclear. From germline, CDR1 is KGHSH and CDR2 LQKENI. The CDR3 is 14 amino acids. The V end lost 0 bases, the J end lost 7 bases, and 9 bases lay between the germline ends. This CDR3 is CASSPPNILGELFF. CDR3 in DNA: TGTGCCAGCTCACCACCGAACATTCTCGGGGAGCTGTTTTTT.

This clone was picked up one time. The rearrangement joins TRBV7-3 to TRBJ2-3; D unclear. The CDR3 has 14 residues. Germline CDR1 reads SGHTA; CDR2 reads FQGTGA. V lost 5 bases and J 5 bases, leaving 14 bases between the germline ends. The CDR3 sequence: CASSPWPNRDTQYF. The CDR3 nucleotides are TGTGCCAGCAGCCCCTGGCCAAACCGAGATACGCAGTATTTT. Full variable domain (outside the CDR3, taken from reference TRBV7-3 and TRBJ2-3): GAGVSQTPSNKVTEKGKYVELRCDPISGHTALYWYRQSLGQGPEFLIYFQGTGAADDSGLPNDRFFAVRPEGSVSTLKIQRTERGDSAVYLCASSPWPNRDTQYFGPGTRLTVL.

The V gene is TRBV2, the J gene TRBJ2-7; D is undetermined. Germline V lookup: CDR1 SNHLY, CDR2 FYNNEI. This CDR3 contains 15 residues. Trimming removed 7 bases at V and 0 bases at J, with 16 bases between. The DNA of the CDR3 is TGTGCCAGCACTAGAGACCCGTTAAGCTCCTACGAGCAGTACTTC. Translated: CASTRDPLSSYEQYF.

The chain couples TRBV6-5 to TRBJ1-1; D perhaps matches TRBD1 (5 bases). The ends were cut back, 6 bases at V and 2 bases at J, with 10 bases in the middle. Germline loops: CDR1 MNHEY, CDR2 SVGAGI. The CDR3 consists of 13 residues. CDR3 DNA sequence: TGTGCCAGCAGCCTCCAGGGAAACACTGAAGCTTTCTTT. Its translation is CASSLQGNTEAFF.

This clone has more than one count but fewer than ten. The V call is TRBV10-1, the J call TRBJ2-7; 8 bases line up with TRBD1. In germline, CDR1 is WNHNN, CDR2 SYGVQD (reference sequence). V was pared by 2 bases and J by 6 bases, with 0 bases of the junction left unmatched. This CDR3 contains 12 residues. CDR3 amino acids: CASSETGGEQYF. The CDR3 region has the DNA TGCGCCAGCAGTGAGACAGGGGGCGAGCAGTACTTC.